This entry lists 16 T cell receptor beta chains sequenced from one sample in a study of human T cells and chemical hapten exposure. TCRdb recomputed calls from the RACE reads with MiXCR, one row per CDR3 protein. The sample consists of roughly 380,000 distinct CDR3 sequences, 5.1% of them appearing once. Time point reported: pre-sensitization, week 0. Regarding treatment: therapeutic diphenylcyclopropenone sensitization with weekly scalp DPC. This specimen was whole blood, taken in connection with sensitization to the hapten diphenylcyclopropenone (DPC). These TCRs come from a woman between 50 and 59 years old with alopecia areata. Some clones in this sample may be carry-over from other donors' samples.

The V call is TRBV27, the J call TRBJ2-7, with 9 bases that match TRBD2. V was clipped by 2 bases and J by 0 bases; unmatched bases: 5. The germline V gene has CDR1 MNHEY and CDR2 SMNVEV (reference sequence). This CDR3 is 16 amino acids long. CDR3 nucleotides: TGTGCCAGCAGTTTACGCGGGAGGGCCATCTCCTACGAGCAGTACTTC. The encoded protein is CASSLRGRAISYEQYF.

This clonotype was seen ten or more times. V is TRBV6-2 or TRBV6-3 and J is TRBJ2-7; TRBD1 matches 12 bases. The CDR3 has 19 residues. Trimming at V came to 4 bases and at J to 4 bases, leaving 17 bases not matched to a gene. Per the germline V gene, CDR1 is MNHEY and CDR2 is SVGEGT. The CDR3 loop is CASSSLGTGGEWIVYEQYF. As DNA, the CDR3 is TGTGCCAGCAGTTCCCTCGGGACAGGGGGCGAATGGATCGTTTACGAGCAGTACTTC.

This clonotype has a count of ten or more. V is TRBV2 and J is TRBJ1-4, with TRBD1 matching 8 bases. J was trimmed by 6 bases and V by 5 bases; bases with no gene match: 8. The CDR3 has 15 amino acids. Germline-derived CDR1 and CDR2 are SNHLY and FYNNEI. The CDR3 reads CASSIQGVVHEKLFF. The CDR3 DNA follows: TGTGCCAGCAGTATACAGGGGGTAGTACATGAAAAACTGTTTTTT.

The chain carries TRBV5-4 and TRBJ1-2; D unclear. Per the germline V gene, CDR1 is SGHNT and CDR2 is YYREEE (reference sequence). There are 13 residues in the CDR3. Trimming cost V 6 bases and J 3 bases, with 12 bases left between them. In DNA, the CDR3 is TGTGCCAGCACCCATTCCGGGGACTATGGCTACACCTTC. Translating it yields CASTHSGDYGYTF. Filled out from reference TRBV5-4 and TRBJ1-2, the complete variable domain reads ETGVTQSPTHLIKTRGQQVTLRCSSQSGHNTVSWYQQALGQGPQFIFQYYREEENGRGNFPPRFSGLQFPNYSSELNVNALELDDSALYLCASTHSGDYGYTFGSGTRLTVV.

This clonotype was observed at least ten times. This rearrangement joins TRBV10-1 to TRBJ2-2; no firm D call. The germline V gene has CDR1 WNHNN and CDR2 SYGVQD (reference sequence). V lost 3 bases to trimming and J lost 5 bases, with 7 bases between them. The CDR3 runs to 13 residues. The CDR3 DNA sequence: TGCGCCAGCAGTGACGGCAGGACCGGGGAGCTGTTTTTT. It yields the protein CASSDGRTGELFF.

V and J are TRBV6-6 and TRBJ1-2; D is uncertain. The CDR3 extends over 11 amino acids. Trimming cost V 7 bases and J 6 bases, with 9 bases left between them. In germline, CDR1 is MNHNY, CDR2 SVGAGI (reference sequence). Here the CDR3 DNA reads TGTGCCAGCAACCTTGGCCATGGCTACACCTTC. It encodes CASNLGHGYTF.

This clonotype was counted at least ten times. The CDR3: CSVEGGVSYEQYF. The CDR3, as DNA: TGCAGCGTTGAAGGGGGGGTCTCCTACGAGCAGTACTTC. The gene calls are TRBV29-1 and TRBJ2-7; weak D call: TRBD2 (6 bases). The CDR3 is 13 residues long. Trimming left V 1 base short and J 0 bases short, with 7 bases between. CDR1 is SQVTM and CDR2 is ANQGSEA in the germline V gene.

This rearrangement joins TRBV11-2 to TRBJ2-7; D call uncertain. Germline assignment: CDR1 SGHAT and CDR2 FQNNGV. There are 14 residues in the CDR3. Trimming took off 5 bases at V and 2 bases at J, with 13 bases between the two ends. The CDR3 protein is CASSPVGSTYEQYF. Written as DNA, the CDR3 is TGTGCCAGCAGCCCAGTCGGCAGCACCTACGAGCAGTACTTC. Filled out from reference TRBV11-2 and TRBJ2-7, the complete variable domain reads EAGVAQSPRYKIIEKRQSVAFWCNPISGHATLYWYQQILGQGPKLLIQFQNNGVVDDSQLPKDRFSAERLKGVDSTLKIQPAKLEDSAVYLCASSPVGSTYEQYFGPGTRLTVT.

This rearrangement joins TRBV29-1 to TRBJ1-2; no reliable D call. Trimming pared 4 bases from V and 0 bases from J, leaving 6 bases between. The germline CDR1 and CDR2 sequences are SQVTM and ANQGSEA. The CDR3 covers 12 residues. DNA of the CDR3: TGCAGCGTTGCATCGGCTAACTATGGCTACACCTTC. It yields the protein CSVASANYGYTF.

In its sample, this clonotype was seen many times. The chain carries TRBV20-1 and TRBJ2-7; perhaps TRBD1 as D (6 bases). V was shortened by 1 base and J by 0 bases, with 10 bases between the two germline ends. The CDR3 is made up of 14 amino acids. Looked up from germline, CDR1 is DFQATT and CDR2 is SNEGSKA (reference sequence). The CDR3 sequence is CSARGTVSSYEQYF. In DNA form, the CDR3 reads TGCAGTGCTAGAGGGACAGTGAGCTCCTACGAGCAGTACTTC.

This clonotype was recorded a few times. V is TRBV7-2 and J is TRBJ2-4; D uncertain. The V end lost 2 bases, the J end lost 7 bases, and 6 bases lay between the germline ends. The germline gives CDR1 SGHTA, CDR2 FQGNSA. CDR3 length: 12 amino acids. The CDR3 DNA is TGTGCCAGCAGCTTATACGCGAACATTCAGTACTTC. Protein sequence: CASSLYANIQYF.

This clonotype was seen more than once but under ten times. The rearrangement links TRBV27 to TRBJ1-2; possibly TRBD1 for D (5 bases). The germline V gene encodes CDR1 MNHEY and CDR2 SMNVEV (reference sequence). V lost 2 bases, J lost 3 bases, and 7 bases lay in between. The CDR3 covers 13 residues. CDR3 in amino acids: CASSLAGDYGYTF. In nucleotides, the CDR3 is TGTGCCAGCAGTTTAGCGGGGGACTATGGCTACACCTTC.

This clonotype was seen a handful of times. The chain joins TRBV29-1 to TRBJ1-2; TRBD1 matches 7 bases. J lost 8 bases, V lost 2 bases, and 8 bases had no gene match. The CDR3 loop spans 13 amino acids. Germline values: CDR1 SQVTM, CDR2 ANQGSEA. CDR3 sequence: CSVELNRGFGYTF. The CDR3 bases are TGCAGCGTTGAATTGAACAGGGGATTCGGCTACACCTTC.

This chain links TRBV10-3 with TRBJ2-3, with 11 bases aligning to TRBD1. Looked up from germline, CDR1 is ENHRY and CDR2 is SYGVKD. The CDR3 has 13 amino acids. The V segment lost 10 bases and the J segment 4 bases; nucleotides outside the gene matches: 4. The CDR3 coding sequence is TGTGCCACCCGGACAGGGGGCTCAGATACGCAGTATTTT. It codes for CATRTGGSDTQYF.

This clonotype was detected only a few times. The rearrangement links TRBV7-6 to TRBJ2-3; D possibly matches TRBD1 or TRBD2 (5 bases each). The CDR3 is made up of 13 amino acids. The V end was cut by 2 bases, the J end by 6 bases, with 9 bases between. The germline V gene encodes CDR1 SGHVS and CDR2 FNYEAQ. The CDR3 region has the DNA TGTGCCAGCAGCTTAAATGGGGGTGATACGCAGTATTTT. This sequence encodes CASSLNGGDTQYF.

The rearrangement links TRBV5-1 to TRBJ2-1; D perhaps matches TRBD2 (5 bases). The germline V gene has CDR1 SGHRS and CDR2 YFSETQ. The CDR3 is 14 amino acids. The V end lost 4 bases, the J end lost 9 bases, and 17 bases lay between the germline ends. CDR3 DNA sequence: TGCGCCAGCAGCCCGGATGGGAGTGGGGTTGAGCAGTTCTTC. This sequence encodes CASSPDGSGVEQFF.